The 11 T cell receptor beta chains given below trace back to one sample, sequenced in a study of OX40 agonist ivuxolimab in advanced cancers. Assay used: immunoSEQ multiplex PCR; TCRdb lists only in-frame clones, some missing. The data contain fewer than 50,000 clones, around 80% of them singletons. This material consisted of CD4+ or CD8+ T cells sorted from blood, taken in a trial of the OX40 agonist ivuxolimab. The receptors originated from an adult with an advanced solid tumor such as melanoma, head and neck, liver or kidney cancer.

In its sample, this clone was seen a few times. This chain joins TRBV10-3 and TRBJ2-1; 7 positions agree with TRBD1. The germline gives CDR1 ENHRY, CDR2 SYGVKD. The CDR3 has 13 residues. J was trimmed by 7 bases and V by 7 bases; bases with no gene match: 7. The CDR3 region is CAITETGMNEQFF. CDR3 coding DNA: TGTGCCATCACCGAGACAGGGATGAATGAGCAGTTCTTC.

This chain uses TRBV30 with TRBJ1-2, with a possible D match to TRBD1 (5 bases). Germline-derived CDR1 and CDR2 are GTSNPN and SVGIG (reference sequence). The V end was cut by 0 bases, the J end by 3 bases, with 11 bases between. The CDR3 consists of 14 residues. CDR3 sequence: CAWSVRTGHYGYTF. The CDR3 nucleotides are TGTGCCTGGAGTGTACGAACAGGTCACTATGGCTACACCTTC.

The V and J genes are TRBV28 and TRBJ1-1; 7 positions agree with TRBD1. With V trimmed by 8 bases and J by 0 bases, 3 bases remained unmatched. The CDR3 covers 13 residues. The germline V gene has CDR1 MDHEN and CDR2 SYDVKM. CDR3 DNA: TGTGCCAGCTGGGACAGAATGAACACTGAAGCTTTCTTT. Encoded protein: CASWDRMNTEAFF.

The rearrangement uses TRBV25-1 and TRBJ2-7, with 13 positions matching TRBD2. CDR3 size: 13 residues. CDR1 is MGHDK and CDR2 is SYGVNS in the germline V gene. V gave up 8 bases and J gave up 5 bases; unmatched junction bases: 3. The DNA for the CDR3 is TGTGCCAGCGGGGGACTAGCGGGACACGAGCAGTACTTC. Encoded protein: CASGGLAGHEQYF.

CDR3 nucleotides: TGCGCCAGCAGCCCGGGGACAGGGGGCGGTTCGGGCTATGGCTACACCTTC. Amino acids: CASSPGTGGGSGYGYTF. The chain links TRBV5-1 to TRBJ1-2, with TRBD1 matching over 12 bases. The CDR3 extends over 17 amino acids. Germline loops: CDR1 SGHRS, CDR2 YFSETQ. Trimming at V came to 4 bases and at J to 4 bases, leaving 11 bases not matched to a gene.

This clone turned up a few times. In nucleotides, the CDR3 is TGCAGCGTTCTATCGCCTACAGGGGTCGAAGCTTTCTTT. This translates into CSVLSPTGVEAFF. The J gene is TRBJ1-1, the V gene TRBV29-1; 7 bases are shared with TRBD1. The germline CDR1 and CDR2 sequences are SQVTM and ANQGSEA. Trimming removed 5 bases from V and 8 bases from J; junction bases left unmatched: 11. The CDR3 contains 13 residues.

Here the CDR3 reads CASSFRASANNEQFF. The CDR3 bases are TGTGCCAGCAGCTTTCGAGCTAGCGCTAACAATGAGCAGTTCTTC. The chain recombines TRBV11-2 with TRBJ2-1; perhaps TRBD2 as D (6 bases). The V and J ends lost 3 bases and 5 bases respectively, with 14 bases between them. Per germline, CDR1 SGHAT and CDR2 FQNNGV. This CDR3 spans 15 amino acids.

V gene TRBV2 combines with J gene TRBJ1-4; 9 nucleotides match TRBD1. CDR1 and CDR2 (germline): SNHLY, FYNNEI. The CDR3 consists of 14 residues. The V gene end was trimmed by 5 bases and the J gene end by 7 bases; junction bases not matched to a gene: 5. In DNA, the CDR3 is TGTGCCAGCAGTAGGGGACAGGGCGGTGAAAAACTGTTTTTT. It codes for CASSRGQGGEKLFF.

The chain is built from TRBV5-6 and TRBJ2-7; TRBD1 aligns across 8 bases. The CDR3 totals 14 residues. Germline CDR1 and CDR2: SGHDT and YYEEEE. J gave up 1 base and V 4 bases, and 4 bases lay outside the gene matches. The CDR3 DNA reads as TGTGCCAGCAGCATCGGACAGGGTTCCTACGAGCAGTACTTC. It encodes CASSIGQGSYEQYF.

The chain has TRBV20-1 and TRBJ2-1; perhaps D is TRBD1 or TRBD2 (5 bases each). V was trimmed by 2 bases and J by 10 bases, leaving 9 bases between them. Germline assignment: CDR1 DFQATT and CDR2 SNEGSKA (reference sequence). The length of the CDR3 is 11 residues. CDR3 in DNA: TGCAGTGCTAGACGGGGACCCGAGCAGTTCTTC. Amino acids: CSARRGPEQFF.

The chain combines TRBV6-4 with TRBJ2-1, with D hard to call. The V and J ends lost 5 bases and 5 bases respectively, with 13 bases between them. CDR1 MRHNA and CDR2 SNTAGT come from the germline V gene. CDR3 length equals 14 residues. The CDR3 coding sequence is TGTGCCAGCAGTCGAGAGGCTAGTCACAATGAGCAGTTCTTC. Residues: CASSREASHNEQFF.